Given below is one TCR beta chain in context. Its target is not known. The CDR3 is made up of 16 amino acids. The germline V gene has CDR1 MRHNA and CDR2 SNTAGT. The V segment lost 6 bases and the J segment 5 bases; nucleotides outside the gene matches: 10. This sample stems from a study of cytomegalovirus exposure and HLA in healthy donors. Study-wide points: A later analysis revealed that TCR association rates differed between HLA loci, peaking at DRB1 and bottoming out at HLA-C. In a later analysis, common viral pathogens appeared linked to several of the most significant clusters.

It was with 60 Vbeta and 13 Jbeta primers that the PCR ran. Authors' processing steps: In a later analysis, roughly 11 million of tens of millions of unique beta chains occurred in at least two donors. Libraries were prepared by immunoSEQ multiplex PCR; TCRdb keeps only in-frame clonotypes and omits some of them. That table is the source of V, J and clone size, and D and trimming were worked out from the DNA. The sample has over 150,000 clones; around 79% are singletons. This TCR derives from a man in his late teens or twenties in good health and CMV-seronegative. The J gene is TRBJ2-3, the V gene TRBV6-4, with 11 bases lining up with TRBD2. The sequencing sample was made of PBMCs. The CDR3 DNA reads TGTGCCAGCAGCCAACTAGCGGGAGCCCCGGGAGATACGCAGTATTTT. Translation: CASSQLAGAPGDTQYF.